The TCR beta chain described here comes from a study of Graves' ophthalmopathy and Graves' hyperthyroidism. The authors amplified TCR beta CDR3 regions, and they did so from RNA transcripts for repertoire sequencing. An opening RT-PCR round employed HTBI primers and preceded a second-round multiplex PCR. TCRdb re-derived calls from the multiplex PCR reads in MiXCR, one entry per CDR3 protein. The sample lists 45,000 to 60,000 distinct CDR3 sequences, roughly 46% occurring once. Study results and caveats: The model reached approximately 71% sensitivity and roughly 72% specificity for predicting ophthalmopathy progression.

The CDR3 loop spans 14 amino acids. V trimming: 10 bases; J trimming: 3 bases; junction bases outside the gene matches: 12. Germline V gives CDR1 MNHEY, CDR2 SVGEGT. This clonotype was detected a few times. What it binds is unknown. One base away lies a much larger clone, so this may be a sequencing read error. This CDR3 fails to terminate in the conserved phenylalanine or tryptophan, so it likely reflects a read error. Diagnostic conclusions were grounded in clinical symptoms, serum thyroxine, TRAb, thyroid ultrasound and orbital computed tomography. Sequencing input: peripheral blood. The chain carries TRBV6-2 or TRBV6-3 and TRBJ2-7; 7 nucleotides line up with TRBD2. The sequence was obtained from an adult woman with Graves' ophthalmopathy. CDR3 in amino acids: CATRVEAGFYEQYL. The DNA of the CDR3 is TGTGCCACCCGGGTCGAAGCGGGGTTCTACGAGCAGTACCTC.